This record covers a single T cell receptor (beta chain). Its antigen remains unidentified. No much larger clone is present one base from it, and per-base qualities are unavailable. This sample was taken from a study of cytomegalovirus exposure and HLA in healthy donors (TCRdb year 2017). General notes on the study: The 650 to 800 repertoires of the first cohort and the 95 to 150 validation repertoires were produced on the same platform, according to a later analysis. The aim of the study was to test whether cataloging public T cell receptors could identify signatures of past pathogen exposure. A separate validation cohort of roughly 130 different subjects was used in addition to the approximately 610-subject first cohort. To predict cytomegalovirus infection status, the study brought together high-throughput TCR immunosequencing, statistical association of individual TCRs with disease status, and machine learning. Results the study describes overall, beyond this receptor: All 120 or so repertoires were used to score co-occurrence in the validation cohort in a later analysis, because that analysis had no HLA typing for the cohort. Across donors, most TCR sequences were observed very rarely, whereas some public TCRs were present in many individuals. According to the authors, the approach could potentially be generalized to other disease states and immunological phenotypes. In both the original and validation cohorts, the classifier was reported to diagnose cytomegalovirus status with high specificity and sensitivity. A total of about 150 TCR beta chains were listed by the study as associated with cytomegalovirus. A later analysis found that TCRs clustered in the first cohort also tended to co-occur in the 130 or so validation repertoires, with 94% of cluster scores above 0. In vitro tests confirmed that three of the cytomegalovirus-associated TCR beta chains recognize cytomegalovirus antigens.

Library preparation employed the immunoSEQ multiplex PCR assay. As for the authors' bioinformatics: A statistical classification framework was built for diagnosing cytomegalovirus status from the catalog of TCR beta chain sequences. In TCRdb, the immuneACCESS table is reduced to in-frame sequences with V and J assigned. These tables do not hold every clone; where another copy was compared, an unresolved V gene accounts for under half, and the others remain unexplained. The DNA was the basis for D and trimming; V, J and clone size are from that table. This sample holds some 76,000 clones; approximately 94% were observed only once. The ten top clones hold approximately 0.93% of the sample. As encoded in the germline V gene, CDR1 is SGHRS while CDR2 is YFSETQ. V has 4 bases trimmed and J has 4 bases trimmed; junction bases matching no gene number 6. The CDR3 sequence holds 15 residues, the cysteine and phenylalanine included. The kept DNA is CDR3 alone, 45 bases in frame from the first base.

Separate from the roughly 650-subject first cohort, the validation cohort of around 130 subjects was the group to which the donors belonged. The chain links TRBV5-1 with TRBJ1-1, with 11 middle bases fitting TRBD1. The sequence came from a young woman in good health and CMV-seronegative. Sequencing input: PBMCs. The CDR3 in this case is CASSTDRGLITEAFF. The nucleotide sequence is TGCGCCAGCAGCACGGACAGGGGGCTTATCACTGAAGCTTTCTTT.